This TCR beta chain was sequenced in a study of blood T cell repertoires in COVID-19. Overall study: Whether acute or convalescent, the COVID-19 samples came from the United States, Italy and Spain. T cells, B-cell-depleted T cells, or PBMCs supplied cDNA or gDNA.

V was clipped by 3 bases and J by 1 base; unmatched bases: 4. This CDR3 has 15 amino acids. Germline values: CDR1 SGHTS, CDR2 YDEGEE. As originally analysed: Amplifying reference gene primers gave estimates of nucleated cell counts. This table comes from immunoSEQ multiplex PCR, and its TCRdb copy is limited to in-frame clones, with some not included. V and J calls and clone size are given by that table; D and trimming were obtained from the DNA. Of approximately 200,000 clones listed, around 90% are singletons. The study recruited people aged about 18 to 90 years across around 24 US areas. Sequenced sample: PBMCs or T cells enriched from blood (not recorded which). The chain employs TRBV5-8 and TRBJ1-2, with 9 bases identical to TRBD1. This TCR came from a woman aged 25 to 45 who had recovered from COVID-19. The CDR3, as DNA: TGTGCCAGCAGCTGGGACAGGGTCTATAACTATGGCTACACCTTC. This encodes CASSWDRVYNYGYTF.